This TCR beta chain was profiled in a study of blood T cells in healthy people across ages. About the study: Per every two T cells, about one barcoded beta molecule was captured by template switching. Broader study findings: Higher diversity, along with more naive CD4+ cells, distinguished long-lived donors from aged donors.

Primed by a sample-barcoded 5' primer and a J-beta primer mix, a second PCR proceeded for roughly 7 to 12 cycles. Each cDNA molecule was tagged by a template-switch adaptor with 12 random nucleotides. Each CDR3 protein is one row after TCRdb ran MiXCR on the 5' RACE reads. The sample holds over a million distinct CDR3 sequences, 42% seen once. In regard to this clonotype: No antigen is known for it.

Germline CDR1 reads LGHDT; CDR2 reads YNNKEL (reference sequence). The CDR3 is 15 amino acids. The V gene end was trimmed by 4 bases and the J gene end by 1 base; junction bases not matched to a gene: 7. This clonotype was obtained from a woman between 18 and 29 years old in good health. V is TRBV3-1 and J is TRBJ2-7; TRBD1 matches at 7 bases. Sequencing input: blood. The chain's CDR3 is CASSPSGTESYEQYF. CDR3 in DNA: TGTGCCAGCAGCCCCTCCGGGACAGAATCCTACGAGCAGTACTTC.